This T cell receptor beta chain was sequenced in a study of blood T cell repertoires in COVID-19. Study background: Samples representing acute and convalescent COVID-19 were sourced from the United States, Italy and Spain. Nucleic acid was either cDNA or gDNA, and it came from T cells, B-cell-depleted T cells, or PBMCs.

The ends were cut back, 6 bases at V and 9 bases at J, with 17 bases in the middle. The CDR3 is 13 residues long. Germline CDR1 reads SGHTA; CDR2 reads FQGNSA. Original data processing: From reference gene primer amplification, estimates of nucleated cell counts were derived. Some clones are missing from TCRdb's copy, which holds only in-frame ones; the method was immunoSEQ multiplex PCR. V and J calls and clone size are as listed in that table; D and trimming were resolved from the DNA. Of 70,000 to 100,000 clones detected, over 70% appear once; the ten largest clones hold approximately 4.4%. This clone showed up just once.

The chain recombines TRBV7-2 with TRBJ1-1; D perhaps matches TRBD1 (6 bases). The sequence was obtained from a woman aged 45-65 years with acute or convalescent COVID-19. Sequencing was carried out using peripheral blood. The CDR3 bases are TGTGCCAGCAGTTCGGACAGAAACCGGAAAGCTTTCTTT. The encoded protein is CASSSDRNRKAFF.